A single sample is the source of the 6 T cell receptor beta chains below, sequenced in a study of identical twins. TCRdb fed the 5' RACE reads into MiXCR, producing one record per CDR3 protein. The profile shows some 760,000 distinct CDR3 sequences, 15% to 20% of them singletons. This sample also appeared in a second study, on T cells expressing NK-cell markers.

The sequenced material came from PBMCs. The receptors originated from a woman between 18 and 29 years old in good health.

The chain carries TRBV6-1 and TRBJ2-7, with 7 bases identical to TRBD2. The J segment lost 3 bases and the V segment lost 6 bases, leaving 11 bases of the junction unmatched. CDR3 length: 15 amino acids. The germline V gene encodes CDR1 MNHNS and CDR2 SASEGT. CDR3 sequence: CASRMGGSGGYEQYF. The CDR3 DNA is TGTGCCAGCAGGATGGGAGGTTCGGGGGGCTACGAGCAGTACTTC.

This clonotype has a handful of counts. This chain joins TRBV20-1 and TRBJ1-2, with D perhaps matching TRBD1 (5 bases). CDR1 is DFQATT and CDR2 is SNEGSKA in the germline V gene (reference sequence). The CDR3 consists of 15 residues. V was cut by 0 bases and J by 0 bases, with 11 bases left in between. The CDR3 region is CSARDFGAANYGYTF. The CDR3, as DNA: TGCAGTGCTAGAGATTTTGGGGCAGCTAACTATGGCTACACCTTC.

This clonotype has more than one count but fewer than ten. The rearrangement joins TRBV7-7 to TRBJ2-5, with TRBD2 matching 7 bases. This CDR3 has 15 amino acids. Germline assignment: CDR1 SSHAT and CDR2 FNYEAQ (reference sequence). J lost 3 bases, V lost 5 bases, and 9 bases had no gene match. The DNA of the CDR3 is TGTGCCAGCAGCCTCCGGACTAGAGCGGAAGAGACCCAGTACTTC. Protein sequence: CASSLRTRAEETQYF.

The V call is TRBV20-1, the J call TRBJ1-4; the D is unclear. V was pared by 0 bases and J by 0 bases, with 8 bases between. Germline CDR1 and CDR2: DFQATT and SNEGSKA (reference sequence). CDR3 size: 15 residues. The CDR3 bases are TGCAGTGCTAGAGAGGGATTAGCAACTAATGAAAAACTGTTTTTT. Encoded protein: CSAREGLATNEKLFF.

This sequence joins TRBV7-2 and TRBJ2-7; 8 positions agree with TRBD2. V lost 2 bases to trimming and J lost 6 bases; unmatched junction nucleotides: 6. The germline V gene has CDR1 SGHTA and CDR2 FQGNSA. CDR3 length equals 14 residues. CDR3 in DNA: TGTGCCAGCAGCTTATGGGGACTAGGGGCCGAGCAGTACTTC. Translating gives CASSLWGLGAEQYF. Drawing the rest from reference TRBV7-2 and TRBJ2-7, the complete variable domain is GAGVSQSPSNKVTEKGKDVELRCDPISGHTALYWYRQSLGQGLEFLIYFQGNSAPDKSGLPSDRFSAERTGGSVSTLTIQRTQQEDSAVYLCASSLWGLGAEQYFGPGTRLTVT.

This clonotype was seen only a few times. The chain links TRBV12-3 or TRBV12-4 to TRBJ1-2, with D perhaps TRBD1 (5 bases). The CDR3 totals 11 residues. Trimming pared 8 bases from V and 7 bases from J, leaving 11 bases between. This CDR3 is CASGTLGGYTF. CDR3 in DNA: TGTGCCAGCGGGACTTTGGGTGGCTACACCTTC.